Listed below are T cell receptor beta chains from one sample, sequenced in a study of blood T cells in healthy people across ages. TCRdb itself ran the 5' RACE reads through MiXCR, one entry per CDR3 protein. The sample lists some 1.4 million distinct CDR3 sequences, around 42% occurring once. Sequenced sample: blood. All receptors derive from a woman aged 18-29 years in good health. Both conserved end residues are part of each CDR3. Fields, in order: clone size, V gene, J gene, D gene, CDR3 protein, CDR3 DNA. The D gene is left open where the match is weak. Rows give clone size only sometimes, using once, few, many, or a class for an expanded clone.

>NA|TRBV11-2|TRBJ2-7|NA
CASSLDRAGRTYNEQYF
TGTGCCAGCAGCTTAGATCGAGCAGGGAGAACCTACAATGAGCAGTACTTC
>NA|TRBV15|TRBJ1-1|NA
CATSRATGLGTEAFF
TGTGCCACCAGCAGAGCAACAGGTTTAGGCACTGAAGCTTTCTTT
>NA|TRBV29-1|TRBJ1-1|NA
CSVEAEGREVRTEAFF
TGCAGCGTTGAAGCCGAGGGGAGGGAGGTACGGACTGAAGCTTTCTTT
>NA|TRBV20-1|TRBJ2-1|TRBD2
CSSNLVAGGFGEQFF
TGCAGCTCCAATCTGGTAGCGGGGGGGTTCGGCGAGCAGTTCTTC
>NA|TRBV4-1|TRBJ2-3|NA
CASSQDRGGTDTQYF
TGCGCCAGCAGCCAAGATCGGGGCGGCACAGATACGCAGTATTTT
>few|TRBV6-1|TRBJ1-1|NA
CASSESQATKAFF
TGTGCCAGCAGTGAATCCCAGGCGACAAAAGCTTTCTTT
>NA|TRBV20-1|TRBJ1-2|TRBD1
CSARGLGRTGPLEDGYTF
TGCAGTGCTAGAGGTTTGGGGCGGACAGGCCCTCTTGAGGATGGCTACACCTTC
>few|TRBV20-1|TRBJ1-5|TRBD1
CSARESTGNQPQHF
TGCAGTGCTAGAGAGTCGACAGGGAACCAGCCCCAGCATTTT
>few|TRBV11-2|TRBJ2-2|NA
CASSLDKQNTGELFF
TGTGCCAGCAGCTTAGATAAACAGAACACCGGGGAGCTGTTTTTT
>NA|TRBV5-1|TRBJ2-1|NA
CASSLAMTDNEQFF
TGCGCCAGCAGCTTGGCGATGACGGACAATGAGCAGTTCTTC
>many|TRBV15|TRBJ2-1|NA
CATSRDRVSSEQFF
TGTGCCACCAGCAGAGATAGAGTCTCTAGCGAGCAGTTCTTC
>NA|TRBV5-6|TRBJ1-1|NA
CASSPPVASNTEAFF
TGTGCCAGCAGCCCCCCGGTGGCATCGAACACTGAAGCTTTCTTT
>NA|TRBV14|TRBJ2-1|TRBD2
CASSQAGRGEFF
TGTGCCAGCAGCCAAGCCGGGAGGGGAGAGTTCTTC
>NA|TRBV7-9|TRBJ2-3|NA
CASSLSLLPRTYTDTQYF
TGTGCCAGCAGCTTATCCCTTCTCCCCCGAACTTACACAGATACGCAGTATTTT
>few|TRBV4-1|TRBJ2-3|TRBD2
CASSQDIRAGGPTDTQYF
TGCGCCAGCAGCCAAGATATAAGGGCGGGAGGGCCAACAGATACGCAGTATTTT
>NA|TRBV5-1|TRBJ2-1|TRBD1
CASSLIGQGWFEQFF
TGCGCCAGCAGCTTGATTGGACAGGGTTGGTTTGAGCAGTTCTTC
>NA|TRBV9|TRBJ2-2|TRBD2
CASSVASGLAGVTGELFF
TGTGCCAGCAGCGTAGCTTCGGGACTAGCGGGAGTCACCGGGGAGCTGTTTTTT
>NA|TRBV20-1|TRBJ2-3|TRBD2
CSALRTSGFTDTQYF
TGCAGTGCCCTAAGGACTAGCGGTTTCACAGATACGCAGTATTTT
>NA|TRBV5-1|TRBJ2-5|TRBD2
CASSPGTSGVREQYF
TGCGCCAGCAGCCCTGGGACTAGCGGGGTAAGGGAGCAGTACTTC
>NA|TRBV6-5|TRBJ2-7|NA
CASWDTYYEQYF
TGTGCCAGCTGGGACACGTACTACGAGCAGTACTTC
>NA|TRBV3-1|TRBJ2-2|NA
CASSHHGGAGGELFF
TGCGCCAGCAGCCATCACGGGGGCGCTGGCGGGGAGCTGTTTTTT
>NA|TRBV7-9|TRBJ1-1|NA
CASSLSQAPNTEAFF
TGTGCCAGCAGCTTAAGCCAGGCACCGAACACTGAAGCTTTCTTT
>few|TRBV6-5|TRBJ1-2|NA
CASSLGRGPSGYTF
TGTGCCAGCAGCCTCGGCCGGGGTCCTAGCGGCTACACCTTC
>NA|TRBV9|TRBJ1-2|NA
CASSTGGNSYGYTF
TGTGCCAGCAGCACCGGGGGAAATAGCTATGGCTACACCTTC
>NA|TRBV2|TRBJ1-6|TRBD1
CASSVGQSVNSPLHF
TGTGCCAGCAGTGTGGGACAGTCCGTCAATTCACCCCTCCACTTT
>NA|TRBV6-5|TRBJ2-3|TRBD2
CASSYGTSGGPDTQYF
TGTGCCAGCAGTTACGGGACTAGCGGGGGGCCAGATACGCAGTATTTT
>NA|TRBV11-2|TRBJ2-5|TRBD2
CAGSSWPWRGFQETQYF
TGTGCCGGCAGTTCTTGGCCGTGGCGGGGGTTCCAAGAGACCCAGTACTTC
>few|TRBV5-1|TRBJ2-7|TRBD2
CASSPSGRDEQYF
TGCGCCAGCAGCCCAAGCGGGAGGGACGAGCAGTACTTC
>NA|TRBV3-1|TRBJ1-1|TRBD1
CASSQRGTGSTEAFF
TGTGCCAGCAGCCAAAGGGGGACAGGGTCCACTGAAGCTTTCTTT
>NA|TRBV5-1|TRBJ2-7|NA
CASSLTGRRNEQYF
TGCGCCAGCAGCTTGACCGGGAGAAGGAATGAGCAGTACTTC
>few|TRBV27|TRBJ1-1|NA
CASSWSDNTEAFF
TGTGCCAGCAGTTGGTCTGATAACACTGAAGCTTTCTTT
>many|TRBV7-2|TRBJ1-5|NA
CASSQMVTNQPQHF
TGTGCCAGCAGCCAGATGGTCACCAATCAGCCCCAGCATTTT
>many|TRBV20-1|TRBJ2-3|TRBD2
CSATNQVGLAGTRDTQYF
TGCAGTGCTACAAATCAAGTCGGACTAGCGGGAACAAGGGATACGCAGTATTTT
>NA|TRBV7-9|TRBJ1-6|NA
CASSHAGDLNSPLHF
TGTGCCAGCAGCCATGCCGGGGACCTTAATTCACCCCTCCACTTT
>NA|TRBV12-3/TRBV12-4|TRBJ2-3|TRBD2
CASSPTGGAADMQYF
TGTGCCAGCAGCCCTACCGGGGGGGCGGCAGATATGCAATATTTT
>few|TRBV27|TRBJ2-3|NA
CASSFQRGAGPGDTQYF
TGTGCCAGCTCCTTTCAAAGGGGGGCGGGTCCGGGAGATACGCAGTATTTT
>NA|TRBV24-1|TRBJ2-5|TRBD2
CATSDLVTSGEETQYF
TGTGCCACCAGTGATTTGGTTACTAGCGGAGAAGAGACCCAGTACTTC
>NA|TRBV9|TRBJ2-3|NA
CASSVDPRKSSTDTQYF
TGTGCCAGCAGCGTAGACCCGCGAAAATCTAGCACAGATACGCAGTATTTT
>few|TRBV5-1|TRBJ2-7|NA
CASSSNNYEQYF
TGCGCCAGCAGTTCTAATAACTACGAGCAGTACTTC
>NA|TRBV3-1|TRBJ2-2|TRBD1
CASSQPTGGANTGELFF
TGTGCCAGCAGCCAACCGACAGGGGGCGCGAACACCGGGGAGCTGTTTTTT
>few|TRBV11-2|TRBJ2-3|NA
CASSLTTGLPTQYF
TGTGCCAGCAGCCTAACGACGGGACTTCCGACGCAGTATTTT
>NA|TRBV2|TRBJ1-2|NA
CASSGSGLGYTF
TGTGCCAGCAGTGGGAGCGGGTTGGGCTACACCTTC
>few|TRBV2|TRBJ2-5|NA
CASSEGLGWQQETQYF
TGTGCCAGCAGTGAAGGGCTAGGCTGGCAGCAAGAGACCCAGTACTTC
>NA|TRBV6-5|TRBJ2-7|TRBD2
CAGSPESSGRNYEQYF
TGTGCCGGCAGTCCGGAATCTAGCGGGAGGAACTACGAGCAGTACTTC
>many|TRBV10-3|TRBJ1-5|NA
CAISESGGPNQPQHF
TGTGCCATCAGTGAGTCTGGCGGACCCAATCAGCCCCAGCATTTT
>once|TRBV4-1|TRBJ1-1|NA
CASREGGSTEAFF
TGCGCCAGCAGAGAAGGGGGGAGCACTGAAGCTTTCTTT
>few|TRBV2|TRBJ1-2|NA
CASRGYDENYGYTF
TGTGCCAGCAGGGGGTACGACGAGAACTATGGCTACACCTTC
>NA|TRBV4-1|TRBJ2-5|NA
CASSPKAEQETQYF
TGCGCCAGCAGCCCTAAGGCGGAGCAAGAGACCCAGTACTTC
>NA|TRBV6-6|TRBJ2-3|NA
CASSYPRRGYTDTQYF
TGTGCCAGCAGTTACCCCAGGCGGGGATACACAGATACGCAGTATTTT
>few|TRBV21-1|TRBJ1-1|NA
CASTPGATEAFF
TGTGCCAGCACTCCTGGGGCTACTGAAGCTTTCTTT
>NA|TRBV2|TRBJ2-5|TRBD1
CASSVTGGRRETQYF
TGTGCCAGCAGTGTCACAGGGGGCCGTCGGGAGACCCAGTACTTC
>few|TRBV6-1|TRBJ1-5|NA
CASSPLGPVYSNQPQHF
TGTGCCAGCAGTCCCCTCGGGCCGGTATATAGCAATCAGCCCCAGCATTTT
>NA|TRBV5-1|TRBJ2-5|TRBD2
CASSLGGTSRQETQYF
TGCGCCAGCAGCTTGGGGGGGACTAGCCGTCAAGAGACCCAGTACTTC
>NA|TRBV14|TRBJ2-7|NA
CASSRNLAVEQYF
TGTGCCAGCAGCCGGAACCTAGCAGTCGAGCAGTACTTC